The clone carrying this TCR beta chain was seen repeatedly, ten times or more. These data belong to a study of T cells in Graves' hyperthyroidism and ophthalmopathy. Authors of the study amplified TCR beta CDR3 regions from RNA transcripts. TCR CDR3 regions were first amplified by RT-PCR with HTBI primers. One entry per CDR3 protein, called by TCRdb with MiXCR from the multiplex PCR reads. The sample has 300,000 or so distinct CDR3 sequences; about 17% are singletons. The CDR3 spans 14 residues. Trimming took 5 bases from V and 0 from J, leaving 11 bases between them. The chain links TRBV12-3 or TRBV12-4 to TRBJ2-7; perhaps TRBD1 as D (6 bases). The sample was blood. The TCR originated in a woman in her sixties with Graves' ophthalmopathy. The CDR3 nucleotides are TGTGCCAGCAGTACAGGGTCGGGCTCCTACGAGCAGTACTTC. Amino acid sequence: CASSTGSGSYEQYF.